These 18 T cell receptor beta chains were sequenced from one sample in a study of blood T cell repertoires in COVID-19. TCRdb's table, derived via immunoSEQ multiplex PCR, lists solely in-frame clones and lacks some. Among about 180,000 clones listed, around 85% were seen once. Sequences were obtained from peripheral blood. The receptors here all came from a human donor with active or convalescent COVID-19. The donor label of this sample is uncertain.

The J gene is TRBJ2-1, the V gene TRBV7-3; 7 nucleotides align to TRBD2. The trim removed 4 bases at V and 8 bases at J, leaving 14 bases unmatched. The CDR3 loop spans 16 amino acids. Germline CDR1 SGHTA, CDR2 FQGTGA. The CDR3 coding sequence is TGTGCCAGCAGCTCCCGGGGGGTCCCTTGGGTTGATGAGCAGTTCTTC. It encodes CASSSRGVPWVDEQFF. Full variable domain (missing parts from reference TRBV7-3 and TRBJ2-1): GAGVSQTPSNKVTEKGKYVELRCDPISGHTALYWYRQSLGQGPEFLIYFQGTGAADDSGLPNDRFFAVRPEGSVSTLKIQRTERGDSAVYLCASSSRGVPWVDEQFFGPGTRLTVL.

The chain joins TRBV18 to TRBJ2-2; possible D gene TRBD1, 6 bases. Germline V gene lookup returns CDR1 KGHSH and CDR2 LQKENI. There are 15 residues in the CDR3. Trimming stripped 3 bases from V and 0 bases from J, with 8 bases between. For the CDR3, the DNA is TGTGCCAGCTCACCTGGACAGTCGAACACCGGGGAGCTGTTTTTT. Translation gives CASSPGQSNTGELFF.

This chain joins TRBV2 and TRBJ2-5; 10 bases agree with TRBD1. The CDR3 consists of 14 residues. Trimming took 6 bases from V and 5 from J; bases not matched to a gene: 6. CDR1 and CDR2 (germline): SNHLY, FYNNEI. CDR3 in amino acids: CASSWDRGDETQYF. The CDR3, as DNA: TGTGCCAGCAGCTGGGACAGGGGCGATGAGACCCAGTACTTC.

The gene calls are TRBV7-2 and TRBJ2-3, with no clear D. The CDR3 totals 13 residues. CDR1 is SGHTA, CDR2 FQGNSA, per germline. V was cut by 1 base and J by 3 bases, with 5 bases left in between. CDR3 amino acids: CASSLGSTDTQYF. CDR3 DNA: TGTGCCAGCAGCTTAGGGAGTACAGATACGCAGTATTTT.

The rearrangement links TRBV9 to TRBJ1-5; D is uncertain. Trimming cost V 2 bases and J 5 bases, with 14 bases left between them. Per germline, CDR1 SGDLS and CDR2 YYNGEE. The CDR3 totals 15 residues. DNA of the CDR3: TGTGCCAGCAGCGTCAATCGGTTGATCGATCAGCCCCAGCATTTT. Residues: CASSVNRLIDQPQHF. The full variable domain, with the rest looked up from reference TRBV9 and TRBJ1-5, is DSGVTQTPKHLITATGQRVTLRCSPRSGDLSVYWYQQSLDQGLQFLIQYYNGEERAKGNILERFSAQQFPDLHSELNLSSLELGDSALYFCASSVNRLIDQPQHFGDGTRLSIL.

CDR3: CASSEWGDYYGYTF. The CDR3 bases are TGTGCCAGCAGTGAATGGGGGGACTACTATGGCTACACCTTC. This chain links TRBV2 with TRBJ1-2; possibly TRBD1 for D (5 bases). Germline assignment: CDR1 SNHLY and CDR2 FYNNEI. The V end was cut by 2 bases, the J end by 3 bases, with 10 bases between. The CDR3 is 14 amino acids.

The chain links TRBV10-3 to TRBJ2-7; D may be TRBD1 (7 bases). This CDR3 is built from 14 residues. V was cut by 4 bases and J by 4 bases, with 14 bases left in between. Germline values: CDR1 ENHRY, CDR2 SYGVKD. The CDR3 reads CAISGLPGGYEQYF. The CDR3 region has the DNA TGTGCCATCAGTGGTCTCCCAGGGGGGTACGAGCAGTACTTC.

The chain links TRBV19 to TRBJ2-5; 14 positions agree with TRBD2. Germline values: CDR1 LNHDA, CDR2 SQIVND (reference sequence). This CDR3 spans 14 amino acids. Trimming took 3 bases from V and 8 from J; bases not matched to a gene: 2. This CDR3 is CASSMGLAGDTQYF. The CDR3 bases are TGTGCCAGTAGTATGGGACTAGCGGGGGACACCCAGTACTTC.

This sequence joins TRBV6-5 and TRBJ2-7; 8 bases match TRBD1. CDR1 and CDR2 from the germline V gene are MNHEY and SVGAGI. Trimming removed 8 bases from V and 7 bases from J; junction bases left unmatched: 13. The CDR3 extends over 14 amino acids. CDR3 DNA: TGTGCCAGCCCCCGTGACAGGGGTATCGGGGAGCAGTACTTC. Protein: CASPRDRGIGEQYF.

The chain recombines TRBV10-3 with TRBJ2-7; D perhaps matches TRBD2 (5 bases). CDR1 and CDR2 (germline): ENHRY, SYGVKD. The CDR3 has 13 residues. Trimming shortened V by 6 bases and J by 3 bases, and 12 bases separated the two germline ends. CDR3: CAIRRTEVYEQYF. CDR3 nucleotide sequence: TGTGCCATCAGACGGACTGAGGTCTACGAGCAGTACTTC.

CDR3: CASSRPLRGSYNEQFF. CDR3 DNA sequence: TGTGCCAGCTCACGTCCATTGCGGGGGTCCTACAATGAGCAGTTCTTC. V gene TRBV18 combines with J gene TRBJ2-1; 7 positions match TRBD2. The CDR3 spans 16 residues. CDR1 and CDR2 from the germline V gene are KGHSH and LQKENI. The junction had 7 bases not matched to a gene; V was cut back by 4 bases and J by 1 base.

The chain links TRBV23-1 to TRBJ2-1; 15 nucleotides match TRBD2. TRBV23-1 is an ORF, with its function uncertain. V trimming: 5 bases; J trimming: 7 bases; junction bases outside the gene matches: 6. There are 16 residues in the CDR3. The CDR3 DNA sequence: TGCGCCAGCAGTGACGGGACTAGCGGGAGGCGGAATGAGCAGTTCTTC. Protein product: CASSDGTSGRRNEQFF.

The V and J genes are TRBV3-1 (or the pseudogene TRBV3-2) and TRBJ2-5; D is unclear. The length of the CDR3 is 15 residues. The germline CDR1 and CDR2 sequences are LGHDT and YNNKEL (reference sequence). The V gene lost 1 base and the J gene lost 5 bases, with 14 bases spanning the gap. As DNA, the CDR3 is TGTGCCAGCAGCCAAGGTACCAGAGTGAGGGAGACCCAGTACTTC. This gives the protein CASSQGTRVRETQYF.

The rearrangement joins TRBV5-6 to TRBJ2-7; TRBD2 matches 14 bases. This CDR3 has 16 residues. Germline CDR1 SGHDT, CDR2 YYEEEE. The junction had 6 bases not matched to a gene; V was cut back by 4 bases and J by 3 bases. The CDR3 coding sequence is TGTGCCAGCAGCCCCCCGGGGACTAGCGGGGGCTACGAGCAGTACTTC. Protein sequence: CASSPPGTSGGYEQYF.

This clone was detected once. The V gene is TRBV6-1, the J gene TRBJ2-7; perhaps TRBD1 as D (5 bases). Between the trimmed V and J ends, which lost 1 base and 6 bases, there was a span of 13 bases. The CDR3 has 14 residues. The germline gives CDR1 MNHNS, CDR2 SASEGT. CDR3 bases: TGTGCCAGCAGTGAAGTAGGGCAGGGCGGCGAGCAGTACTTC. This encodes CASSEVGQGGEQYF.

This sequence joins TRBV7-2 and TRBJ1-1; 9 bases agree with TRBD1. V shed 3 bases, J shed 0 bases, and the junction held 2 bases outside the gene matches. The CDR3 sequence is 15 residues long. Germline values: CDR1 SGHTA, CDR2 FQGNSA. The CDR3 nucleotides read TGTGCCAGCAGCTTGGGACAGGGCTTGAACACTGAAGCTTTCTTT. Residues: CASSLGQGLNTEAFF.

V is TRBV6-4 and J is TRBJ1-6; 11 bases fit TRBD1. The CDR3 runs to 14 residues. The V segment lost 6 bases and the J segment 10 bases; nucleotides outside the gene matches: 5. Germline V gives CDR1 MRHNA, CDR2 SNTAGT. CDR3 in amino acids: CASRAGTGGSPLHF. Here the CDR3 DNA reads TGTGCCAGCAGGGCCGGGACAGGGGGGTCACCCCTCCACTTT.

The V and J genes are TRBV2 and TRBJ2-2; D is perhaps TRBD2 (6 bases). From germline, CDR1 is SNHLY and CDR2 FYNNEI. The length of the CDR3 is 13 residues. Trimming stripped 6 bases from V and 6 bases from J, with 11 bases between. Written as DNA, the CDR3 is TGTGCCAGCAGGCTGGGGACTCCCGGGGAGCTGTTTTTT. Residues: CASRLGTPGELFF.